These 10 T cell receptor beta chains originate from one sample sequenced in a study of blood T cells in healthy people across ages. Then a second PCR, running roughly 7 to 11 cycles, was carried out with a sample-barcoded 5' primer and a J-beta primer mix. Using its own MiXCR run on the 5' RACE reads, TCRdb lists one record per CDR3 protein. The data show under 2 million distinct CDR3 sequences, around 35% seen once. Sequencing was performed on blood. These receptor sequences come from a woman aged 30 to 39 in good health.

This clonotype has only a few counts. This chain links TRBV14 with TRBJ2-7; 8 bases fit TRBD1. The germline V gene has CDR1 SGHDN and CDR2 FVKESK. The CDR3 is 14 amino acids. V dropped 7 bases and J dropped 5; count of bases not matched to a gene: 10. The CDR3 DNA follows: TGTGCCAGCAACAAAGGACAGGGATTCGACGAGCAGTACTTC. It translates to CASNKGQGFDEQYF.

There are a few counts of this clonotype. The genes are TRBV5-5 and TRBJ2-1, with 7 bases fitting TRBD2. Germline assignment: CDR1 SGHKS and CDR2 YYEKEE (reference sequence). V dropped 1 base and J dropped 2; count of bases not matched to a gene: 6. This CDR3 spans 16 amino acids. The DNA of the CDR3 is TGTGCCAGCAGCTTGAATGGTGCGGGGGCCTACAATGAGCAGTTCTTC. Its translation is CASSLNGAGAYNEQFF.

This clonotype was seen only a few times. V and J are TRBV3-1 and TRBJ1-1; no definite D call. V gave up 2 bases and J gave up 8 bases, with 15 bases separating them. This CDR3 contains 14 residues. The germline gives CDR1 LGHDT, CDR2 YNNKEL (reference sequence). CDR3 in amino acids: CASSQSDSSREAFF. In DNA form, the CDR3 reads TGTGCCAGCAGCCAATCTGATAGCTCTCGGGAAGCTTTCTTT.

This clonotype was observed a handful of times. V is TRBV27 and J is TRBJ2-2; no firm D call. This CDR3 region has 16 residues. In germline, CDR1 is MNHEY, CDR2 SMNVEV (reference sequence). V was pared by 5 bases and J by 0 bases, with 13 bases between. The CDR3 region is CASSRITFANTGELFF. In DNA form, the CDR3 reads TGTGCCAGCAGTCGAATTACCTTCGCGAACACCGGGGAGCTGTTTTTT.

This clonotype is a singleton in its sample. At one end, the junction sequence differs from germline, possibly due to a read error. V is TRBV12-3 or TRBV12-4 and J is TRBJ2-3, with TRBD2 as a possible D gene (5 bases). There are 16 residues in the CDR3. CDR3 sequence: CASSSSRTLKADAQYF. DNA of the CDR3: TGTGCCAGCAGCTCGTCGAGGACTCTAAAAGCAGATGCGCAGTATTTT.

This clonotype has more than one count but fewer than ten. The chain couples TRBV29-1 to TRBJ2-7, with D possibly being TRBD1 (6 bases). V dropped 6 bases and J dropped 0 bases, with 9 bases sitting between them. Per the germline V gene, CDR1 is SQVTM and CDR2 is ANQGSEA. CDR3 size: 12 residues. The CDR3 region is CSVTGNSYEQYF. The DNA for the CDR3 is TGCAGCGTGACAGGAAACTCCTACGAGCAGTACTTC.

The sample holds a few counts of this clonotype. The V gene is TRBV9, the J gene TRBJ1-2; D gene unclear. CDR1 and CDR2 (germline): SGDLS, YYNGEE. The CDR3 runs 14 residues. Trimming removed 7 bases from V and 6 bases from J, with 19 bases in between. CDR3 nucleotides: TGTGCCAGCTCAGTGCGGGAAGAAATTAATGGCTACACCTTC. It encodes CASSVREEINGYTF.

This sequence joins TRBV6-4 and TRBJ2-7; 10 bases align to TRBD2. This CDR3 is built from 18 residues. Germline V lookup: CDR1 MRHNA, CDR2 SNTAGT. The junction had 11 bases not matched to a gene; V was cut back by 3 bases and J by 0 bases. Here the CDR3 reads CASSELRTSGNRSYEQYF. In DNA, the CDR3 is TGTGCCAGCAGTGAACTTAGGACTAGCGGCAATCGCTCCTACGAGCAGTACTTC.

V and J are TRBV4-1 and TRBJ1-2; 7 bases map to TRBD1. The CDR3 has 15 amino acids. CDR1 and CDR2 from the germline V gene are MGHRA and YSYEKL. Germline trimming cut 4 bases from V and 4 bases from J; bases unmatched to any gene: 9. CDR3 bases: TGCGCCAGCAGCCCGAGGGAGGGGGCCGGCTATGGCTACACCTTC. This gives the protein CASSPREGAGYGYTF.

The rearrangement uses TRBV6-5 and TRBJ2-1, with 11 bases identical to TRBD2. CDR3 length: 14 residues. Germline loops: CDR1 MNHEY, CDR2 SVGAGI. V gave up 0 bases and J gave up 10 bases; unmatched junction bases: 2. CDR3 protein: CASSYSTSGEEQFF. The CDR3 DNA is TGTGCCAGCAGTTACTCGACTAGCGGGGAGGAGCAGTTCTTC.